Listed below are T cell receptor beta chains from one sample, sequenced in a study of shared clonotypes between healthy human individuals. Sequenced by immunoSEQ multiplex PCR; TCRdb stores in-frame clones only, minus some. This table has roughly 2 million clones, under 97% appearing once. Source material: naive CD4+ T cells sorted from blood. All receptors derive from a man between 18 and 29 years old in good health. Both conserved end residues are trimmed from each CDR3. D genes are given only for firm matches.

13,NA,TRBJ2-7,TRBV15,ATSRDLGLAYEQY
12,NA,TRBJ1-2,TRBV30,AWSVLKGRGGYT
15,TRBD1,TRBJ2-3,TRBV5-4,ASSLAGRDRGTDTQY
14,TRBD1,TRBJ2-4,TRBV5-6,ASSSGTGLAKNIQY
16,NA,TRBJ1-3,TRBV15,ATSRDPGGGAYGNTIY
12,NA,TRBJ1-1,TRBV5-1,ASRQEDRGTEAF
10,NA,TRBJ1-2,TRBV7-2,ASSSTAYGYT
13,NA,TRBJ1-6,TRBV9,ASSVGGQDNSPLH
9,NA,TRBJ1-2,TRBV10-2,ASSEGYGYT
13,NA,TRBJ2-1,TRBV2,ASRRRTETYNEQF
12,NA,TRBJ2-5,TRBV5-1,ASSSSGAVETQY
15,TRBD1,TRBJ1-5,TRBV27,ASSSRNRDRGNQPQH
18,NA,TRBJ1-2,TRBV5-4,ASSLRFSLMESGANYGYT
11,NA,TRBJ2-5,TRBV5-6,ASRLRIRETQY
14,NA,TRBJ1-2,TRBV6-5,ASSYDSAGANYGYT
14,NA,TRBJ2-3,TRBV5-6,ASSLGTVASTDTQY
12,TRBD1,TRBJ2-7,TRBV15,ATSGTVLSYEQY